The 17 T cell receptor beta chains in this list originate from one sample, sequenced in a study of cytotoxic CD8 clonotypes in ibrutinib-treated CLL. The assay was immunoSEQ multiplex PCR, and TCRdb's table has in-frame clones only and misses some. The top ten clones hold 5.6% of a sample with about 270,000 clones, 65% to 85% of them seen once. The sequencing used PBMCs, collected at disease progression, from a patient treated with ibrutinib. These receptors all come from a human donor with chronic lymphocytic leukemia.

The chain carries TRBV29-1 and TRBJ1-1; tentative D call: TRBD1 (6 bases). V gave up 5 bases and J gave up 0 bases, with 25 bases separating them. The CDR3 extends over 18 amino acids. The germline V gene has CDR1 SQVTM and CDR2 ANQGSEA. CDR3 loop: CSVSPLRYRDGMNTEAFF. The CDR3, as DNA: TGCAGCGTTTCCCCACTACGATACAGGGATGGGATGAACACTGAAGCTTTCTTT.

J is TRBJ2-1 and V is TRBV10-2, with TRBD2 matching over 11 bases. V was clipped by 1 base and J by 7 bases; unmatched bases: 0. Germline-derived CDR1 and CDR2 are WSHSY and SAAADI. CDR3 length: 14 amino acids. The CDR3 here is CASSEWTSGNEQFF. The CDR3 DNA follows: TGCGCCAGCAGTGAGTGGACTAGCGGGAATGAGCAGTTCTTC.

This rearrangement joins TRBV9 to TRBJ2-7; D uncertain. Trimming removed 9 bases from V and 3 bases from J, with 13 bases in between. The germline CDR1 and CDR2 sequences are SGDLS and YYNGEE. The CDR3 extends over 12 amino acids. As DNA, the CDR3 is TGTGCCACCAACGACCCGGGCTACGAGCAGTACTTC. As protein: CATNDPGYEQYF.

The genes are TRBV28 and TRBJ2-7; 8 nucleotides match TRBD1. V gave up 7 bases and J gave up 8 bases; unmatched junction bases: 10. The CDR3 totals 13 residues. Germline V gene sequence: CDR1 MDHEN, CDR2 SYDVKM. The CDR3, as DNA: TGTGCCAGCAAAGGACAGGGTGTAACTCAGCAGTACTTC. Translation gives CASKGQGVTQQYF. The entire variable domain, with the rest obtained from reference TRBV28 and TRBJ2-7, is as follows: DVKVTQSSRYLVKRTGEKVFLECVQDMDHENMFWYRQDPGLGLRLIYFSYDVKMKEKGDIPEGYSVSREKKERFSLILESASTNQTSMYLCASKGQGVTQQYFGPGTRLTVT.

This sequence joins TRBV5-1 and TRBJ1-1; D remains unclear. From germline, CDR1 is SGHRS and CDR2 YFSETQ. The CDR3 consists of 12 residues. Trimming removed 8 bases at V and 3 bases at J, with 11 bases between. The CDR3 DNA is TGCGCCAGTGGAGAAGCCCACACTGAAGCTTTCTTT. It translates to CASGEAHTEAFF.

This chain connects TRBV7-8 to TRBJ2-3, with TRBD2 matching 9 bases. Trimming took 5 bases from V and 0 from J; bases not matched to a gene: 15. The CDR3 extends over 19 amino acids. The germline V gene has CDR1 SGHVS and CDR2 FQNEAQ. The CDR3 sequence: CASSPRGGSGRVSTDTQYF. The CDR3 DNA reads as TGTGCCAGCAGCCCTAGGGGGGGTAGCGGGAGAGTTAGCACAGATACGCAGTATTTT.

The chain joins TRBV27 to TRBJ2-2; the D gene is possibly TRBD1 (6 bases). The germline gives CDR1 MNHEY, CDR2 SMNVEV (reference sequence). This CDR3 is built from 16 residues. Trimming took 5 bases from V and 5 from J, leaving 18 bases between them. The CDR3 spells CASSRGTPRPTGELFF. CDR3 DNA: TGTGCCAGCAGTCGAGGGACACCAAGACCTACCGGGGAGCTGTTTTTT.

A few counts support this clone. This sequence joins TRBV11-2 and TRBJ2-1; 9 bases are shared with TRBD2. Losses at the gene ends were 2 bases for V and 10 bases for J; bases not matched to a gene: 12. Germline CDR1 reads SGHAT; CDR2 reads FQNNGV. The CDR3 consists of 16 residues. The CDR3: CASSLSLASGAYEQFF. In nucleotides, the CDR3 is TGTGCCAGCAGCTTATCTCTCGCTAGCGGGGCATACGAGCAGTTCTTC.

Turning to this clone: Other DNA variants within this sample encode the same CDR3. The chain uses TRBV6-5 and TRBJ2-3, with a possible D match to TRBD2 (5 bases). CDR3 length: 14 residues. The V gene lost 0 bases and the J gene lost 1 base, with 5 bases spanning the gap. Germline V gives CDR1 MNHEY, CDR2 SVGAGI. The CDR3 loop is CASSYSRGTDTQYF. In DNA, the CDR3 is TGTGCCAGCAGTTACTCGAGGGGCACAGATACGCAGTATTTT.

The chain joins TRBV29-1 to TRBJ2-1, with 10 bases identical to TRBD2. Germline-derived CDR1 and CDR2 are SQVTM and ANQGSEA. This CDR3 is 17 amino acids long. The trim removed 5 bases at V and 0 bases at J, leaving 10 bases unmatched. The CDR3 region is CSVSPGLAYSSYNEQFF. In nucleotides, the CDR3 is TGCAGCGTTTCACCGGGACTAGCGTATAGCTCCTACAATGAGCAGTTCTTC.

J is TRBJ1-4 and V is TRBV7-9; the match to TRBD1 covers 7 bases. V lost 5 bases and J lost 3; bases outside the gene matches: 3. This CDR3 has 14 amino acids. Germline V lookup: CDR1 SEHNR, CDR2 FQNEAQ (reference sequence). This chain's CDR3 is CASSDGTANEKLFF. CDR3 DNA: TGTGCCAGCAGCGACGGGACAGCTAATGAAAAACTGTTTTTT.

V usage is TRBV7-6 and J usage is TRBJ2-2; unclear D gene. Germline V gives CDR1 SGHVS, CDR2 FNYEAQ. This CDR3 is 16 amino acids long. The germline V and J ends were trimmed by 1 base and 1 base, with 10 bases remaining between them. As DNA, the CDR3 is TGTGCCAGCAGCTTAGTGGGGTTTGGGAACACCGGGGAGCTGTTTTTT. It yields the protein CASSLVGFGNTGELFF.

The rearrangement uses TRBV7-2 and TRBJ2-2; D may be TRBD1 (6 bases). The V gene's germline CDR1 is SGHTA and CDR2 FQGNSA. CDR3 length equals 13 residues. V was clipped by 7 bases and J by 8 bases, with 14 bases between them. The CDR3 coding sequence is TGTGCCAGCACCGTAACCGGGACAGGGGAGCTGTTTTTT. Translated, it gives CASTVTGTGELFF.

The V and J genes are TRBV7-8 and TRBJ2-4, with 9 bases identical to TRBD1. Germline V gives CDR1 SGHVS, CDR2 FQNEAQ. V was pared by 5 bases and J by 8 bases, with 10 bases of the junction left unmatched. The CDR3 sequence is 15 residues long. CDR3 in amino acids: CASSPTGTGRDIQYF. For the CDR3, the DNA is TGTGCCAGCAGCCCCACCGGGACAGGGCGGGACATTCAGTACTTC.

V usage is TRBV5-4 and J usage is TRBJ2-7; D is undetermined. From germline, CDR1 is SGHNT and CDR2 YYREEE (reference sequence). CDR3 size: 13 residues. V was shortened by 3 bases and J by 8 bases, with 15 bases between the two germline ends. The CDR3 region is CASSSNVFSQQYF. CDR3 nucleotide sequence: TGTGCCAGCAGCTCCAATGTTTTTAGTCAGCAGTACTTC.

This rearrangement joins TRBV9 to TRBJ2-7; 10 nucleotides agree with TRBD2. From germline, CDR1 is SGDLS and CDR2 YYNGEE. The CDR3 totals 13 residues. Unmatched junction bases numbered 5, after V lost 4 bases and J lost 7 bases. The CDR3 sequence: CASSPWTSGEQYF. CDR3 in DNA: TGTGCCAGCAGCCCATGGACTAGCGGAGAGCAGTACTTC.

The J gene is TRBJ2-5, the V gene TRBV11-2; D call uncertain. The length of the CDR3 is 12 residues. V gave up 5 bases and J gave up 9 bases, with 13 bases separating them. From germline, CDR1 is SGHAT and CDR2 FQNNGV. This CDR3 is CASSRVAWAQYF. CDR3 DNA: TGTGCCAGCAGCCGAGTGGCATGGGCCCAGTACTTC.